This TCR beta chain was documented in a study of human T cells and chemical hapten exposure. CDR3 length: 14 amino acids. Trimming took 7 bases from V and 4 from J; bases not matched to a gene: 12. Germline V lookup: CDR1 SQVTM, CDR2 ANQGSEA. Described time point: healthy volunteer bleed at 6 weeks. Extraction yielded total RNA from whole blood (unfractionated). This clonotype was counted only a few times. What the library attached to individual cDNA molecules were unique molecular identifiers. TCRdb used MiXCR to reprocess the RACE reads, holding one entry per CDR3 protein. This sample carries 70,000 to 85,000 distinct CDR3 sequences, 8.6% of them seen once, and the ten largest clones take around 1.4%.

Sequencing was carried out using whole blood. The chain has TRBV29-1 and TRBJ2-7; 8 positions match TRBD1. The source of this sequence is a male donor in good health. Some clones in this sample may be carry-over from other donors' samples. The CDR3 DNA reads TGCAGCGAATCCGGGACAGGCCCTTTTTACGAGCAGTACTTC. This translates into CSESGTGPFYEQYF.